At least ten counts were recorded for the clone carrying this T cell receptor beta chain. Antigen: not known. These data belong to a study of T cells in Graves' hyperthyroidism and ophthalmopathy. Patients aged 18 to 65 had newly diagnosed hyperthyroidism of under 2 months' duration. Diagnosis rested on symptoms, serum thyroxine and TRAb, thyroid ultrasound, and orbital computed tomography. Study-level findings and limits: Blood also showed most of the thyroid clonotypes that were expanded above 0.001. The model made its ophthalmopathy prediction, and onset followed a median roughly six months later.

Amplification yielded TCR beta CDR3 regions, with RNA transcripts as the source. The HTBI set primed first-round TCR CDR3 RT-PCR. TCRdb reprocessed the multiplex PCR reads via MiXCR and lists one record per CDR3 protein. The sample contains 550,000 to 800,000 distinct CDR3 sequences, approximately 15% of which appear only once. CDR1 is ENHRY, CDR2 SYGVKD, per germline. The J segment lost 3 bases and the V segment lost 5 bases, leaving 9 bases of the junction unmatched. CDR3 length: 16 amino acids. The sample consisted of blood. The sequence derives from a middle-aged man with Graves' hyperthyroidism. J is TRBJ2-1 and V is TRBV10-3; 8 bases are shared with TRBD2. The CDR3 region is CAISPGLGALYNEQFF. CDR3 nucleotides: TGTGCCATCAGTCCGGGACTAGGGGCCCTCTACAATGAGCAGTTCTTC.